The present T cell receptor beta chain was sequenced within a study of blood T cell repertoires in COVID-19. Across the whole study: COVID-19 samples from acute and convalescent phases originated in the United States, Italy and Spain. PBMCs, B-cell-depleted T cells, or T cells were the source of the cDNA or gDNA that made up the material.

Here immunoSEQ multiplex PCR was the method, and the copy in TCRdb shows in-frame clones only, minus some. Of about 210,000 clones in the sample, about nine tenths were seen once. J gave up 8 bases and V 5 bases, and 6 bases lay outside the gene matches. Germline V CDR1 and CDR2: SGHAT, FQNNGV. This CDR3 has 13 amino acids. As regards this clone: Other DNA sequences in this specimen translate into the identical CDR3.

This clonotype was obtained from a woman between 40 and 50 years old with acute or convalescent COVID-19. Material: peripheral blood. The chain couples TRBV11-2 to TRBJ1-2, with 9 bases identical to TRBD1. CDR3 region: CASSPGTGPGYTF. The CDR3 coding sequence is TGTGCCAGCAGCCCCGGGACAGGGCCCGGCTACACCTTC.